One sample yielded the 18 T cell receptor beta chains listed below, sequenced in a study of cytomegalovirus exposure and HLA in healthy donors. A multiplex PCR was run with 60 Vbeta primers and 13 Jbeta primers. Some clones are missing from TCRdb's copy, which holds only in-frame ones; the method was immunoSEQ multiplex PCR. The repertoire consists of just over 70,000 clones, with 74% occurring once and the leading ten covering over 9.5%. Sequencing used PBMCs. The receptor set was obtained from a human donor in good health.

This rearrangement joins TRBV30 to TRBJ1-4; tentative D call: TRBD1 (5 bases). Germline V gene data show CDR1 as GTSNPN and CDR2 as SVGIG (reference sequence). The CDR3 is made up of 13 amino acids. Trimming took off 4 bases at V and 7 bases at J, with 13 bases between the two ends. The chain's CDR3 is CAWNPDSSEKLFF. The CDR3 DNA follows: TGTGCCTGGAACCCAGACAGCTCTGAAAAACTGTTTTTT.

This clone has a single count. V usage is TRBV6-6 and J usage is TRBJ1-2, with 8 positions matching TRBD1. The germline CDR1 and CDR2 sequences are MNHNY and SVGAGI (reference sequence). The CDR3 covers 15 residues. Losses at the gene ends were 7 bases for V and 1 base for J; bases not matched to a gene: 8. The CDR3 reads CASTRDRSRNYGYTF. The DNA for the CDR3 is TGTGCCAGCACTAGGGACAGGAGCCGTAACTATGGCTACACCTTC.

The V call is TRBV7-2, the J call TRBJ2-3; TRBD1 matches at 7 bases. This CDR3 is 15 amino acids long. V shed 5 bases, J shed 2 bases, and the junction held 7 bases outside the gene matches. Germline values: CDR1 SGHTA, CDR2 FQGNSA. CDR3 protein: CASSQGEGYTDTQYF. The CDR3 DNA sequence: TGTGCCAGCAGCCAGGGGGAAGGGTACACAGATACGCAGTATTTT.

The chain employs TRBV27 and TRBJ2-7; D uncertain. Germline assignment: CDR1 MNHEY and CDR2 SMNVEV (reference sequence). The CDR3 consists of 16 residues. Trimming took 0 bases from V and 0 from J, leaving 12 bases between them. CDR3 in amino acids: CASSLSESPHSYEQYF. For the CDR3, the DNA is TGTGCCAGCAGTTTATCAGAGTCGCCCCACTCCTACGAGCAGTACTTC.

This clone has just a few counts. The rearrangement uses TRBV6-5 and TRBJ1-4; a weak D match, TRBD1 (5 bases). Trimming took off 0 bases at V and 8 bases at J, with 16 bases between the two ends. The CDR3 totals 16 residues. The germline V gene has CDR1 MNHEY and CDR2 SVGAGI. The CDR3 DNA follows: TGTGCCAGCAGTTACTCCCAGACAGCCGGGGGGGAAAAACTGTTTTTT. It specifies CASSYSQTAGGEKLFF.

This clone was observed a handful of times. This sequence joins TRBV11-2 and TRBJ2-2; 7 positions agree with TRBD1. This CDR3 spans 15 amino acids. Germline loops: CDR1 SGHAT, CDR2 FQNNGV. Unmatched junction bases numbered 6, after V lost 5 bases and J lost 3 bases. The CDR3 DNA sequence: TGTGCCAGCAGCGAGAGGGACAGAGACACCGGGGAGCTGTTTTTT. Protein product: CASSERDRDTGELFF.

V and J are TRBV4-1 and TRBJ2-7; D gene unclear. The V end lost 2 bases, the J end lost 7 bases, and 9 bases lay between the germline ends. The V gene's germline CDR1 is MGHRA and CDR2 YSYEKL. The CDR3 is made up of 12 amino acids. The CDR3 sequence: CASSQRSGEQYF. The DNA of the CDR3 is TGCGCCAGCAGCCAAAGGTCAGGAGAGCAGTACTTC.

The rearrangement joins TRBV6-5 to TRBJ2-3; the match to TRBD2 covers 9 bases. V shed 6 bases, J shed 3 bases, and the junction held 4 bases outside the gene matches. CDR1 and CDR2 from the germline V gene are MNHEY and SVGAGI. CDR3 length: 14 amino acids. The CDR3 bases are TGTGCCAGCAGGTTAGCGGGAGCAACAGATACGCAGTATTTT. Its translation is CASRLAGATDTQYF.

The CDR3 region is CASSEPGQGNEQYF. In nucleotides, the CDR3 is TGTGCCAGCAGTGAGCCCGGACAGGGCAACGAGCAGTACTTC. V usage is TRBV25-1 and J usage is TRBJ2-7, with TRBD1 matching over 8 bases. This CDR3 region has 14 residues. V lost 3 bases to trimming and J lost 5 bases; unmatched junction nucleotides: 6. Germline values: CDR1 MGHDK, CDR2 SYGVNS.

The chain links TRBV15 to TRBJ1-1, with 7 bases matching TRBD1. Germline V gene lookup returns CDR1 LNHNV and CDR2 YYDKDF (reference sequence). After removal of 3 bases from V and 6 bases from J, the junction contained 7 bases not matched to a gene. This CDR3 is 14 amino acids long. The CDR3 loop reads CATSRTGRGAEAFF. The CDR3 DNA follows: TGTGCCACCAGCAGGACAGGGAGAGGGGCTGAAGCTTTCTTT.

The J gene is TRBJ2-3, the V gene TRBV6-1; 11 nucleotides line up with TRBD2. V was clipped by 4 bases and J by 5 bases; unmatched bases: 5. Looked up from germline, CDR1 is MNHNS and CDR2 is SASEGT. The CDR3 totals 15 residues. The CDR3 is CASSGLAGKVDTQYF. As DNA, the CDR3 is TGTGCCAGCAGTGGACTAGCGGGAAAGGTAGATACGCAGTATTTT.

The chain links TRBV7-3 to TRBJ2-1, with TRBD1 as a possible D gene (5 bases). V was shortened by 5 bases and J by 5 bases, with 16 bases between the two germline ends. Germline loops: CDR1 SGHTA, CDR2 FQGTGA. This CDR3 contains 15 residues. The CDR3 loop reads CASSPGHHLNNEQFF. The DNA of the CDR3 is TGTGCCAGCAGCCCCGGACACCACCTTAACAATGAGCAGTTCTTC.

This chain uses TRBV6-1 with TRBJ1-5; no clear D. Germline V gene lookup returns CDR1 MNHNS and CDR2 SASEGT. Trimming took off 5 bases at V and 4 bases at J, with 15 bases between the two ends. The CDR3 has 15 residues. This CDR3 is CASSPRVGPNQPQHF. CDR3 nucleotides: TGTGCCAGCAGTCCCCGGGTAGGTCCGAATCAGCCCCAGCATTTT.

V gene TRBV2 combines with J gene TRBJ2-7; 7 nucleotides align to TRBD2. The junction had 7 bases not matched to a gene; V was cut back by 5 bases and J by 3 bases. Germline CDR1 and CDR2: SNHLY and FYNNEI. The CDR3 loop spans 14 amino acids. CDR3 residues: CASSYPAGHYEQYF. CDR3 coding DNA: TGTGCCAGCAGTTATCCAGCGGGGCACTACGAGCAGTACTTC.

V and J are TRBV20-1 and TRBJ2-5; D is uncertain. Germline CDR1 and CDR2: DFQATT and SNEGSKA (reference sequence). Trimming cost V 5 bases and J 2 bases, with 6 bases left between them. This CDR3 spans 11 amino acids. Here the CDR3 reads CSARSQETQYF. The CDR3 DNA follows: TGCAGTGCTCGCAGTCAAGAGACCCAGTACTTC.

This chain connects TRBV7-9 to TRBJ2-7, with 8 bases that match TRBD2. Germline CDR1 SEHNR, CDR2 FQNEAQ (reference sequence). CDR3 size: 15 residues. The J segment lost 3 bases and the V segment lost 5 bases, leaving 9 bases of the junction unmatched. The CDR3 DNA reads TGTGCCAGCAGCCCGAGGGCTGGGACTAGCTACGAGCAGTACTTC. The encoded protein is CASSPRAGTSYEQYF. Full variable domain (missing parts from reference TRBV7-9 and TRBJ2-7): DTGVSQNPRHKITKRGQNVTFRCDPISEHNRLYWYRQTLGQGPEFLTYFQNEAQLEKSRLLSDRFSAERPKGSFSTLEIQRTEQGDSAMYLCASSPRAGTSYEQYFGPGTRLTVT.

The V gene is TRBV9, the J gene TRBJ2-5, with 9 bases fitting TRBD2. There are 15 residues in the CDR3. V shed 4 bases and J 5 bases; nucleotides not matched to a gene: 9. From germline, CDR1 is SGDLS and CDR2 YYNGEE. CDR3 DNA: TGTGCCAGCAGCATTTCCGGGACTAGCATCGAGACCCAGTACTTC. As protein: CASSISGTSIETQYF.

The sample holds one count of this clone. The chain is built from TRBV5-4 and TRBJ1-2; the D is unclear. Per germline, CDR1 SGHNT and CDR2 YYREEE (reference sequence). V was clipped by 3 bases and J by 4 bases, with 10 bases between them. The CDR3 spans 13 residues. CDR3 bases: TGTGCCAGCAGCTCCTACGGTAGCTATGGCTACACCTTC. This gives the protein CASSSYGSYGYTF.